This T cell receptor (beta chain) originates from a study of chemoradiotherapy in HPV16-positive cancers. The count of this clone is one. Germline V gene lookup returns CDR1 LNHDA and CDR2 SQIVND (reference sequence). This CDR3 has 16 amino acids. With V trimmed by 5 bases and J by 4 bases, 5 bases remained unmatched. Using immunoSEQ multiplex PCR, the repertoire was profiled, and TCRdb retains in-frame clones only, with some absent. Counted here are some 3,500 clones, around 82% occurring once; the ten biggest clones make up 3% to 3.5%. This chain uses TRBV19 with TRBJ2-2; 12 bases agree with TRBD2. The specimen comprised tumor tissue, sampled from a patient who underwent chemoradiotherapy. This receptor was taken from a human donor with HPV-associated anogenital cancer. CDR3 in amino acids: CASSPQLAGGTGELFF. Written as DNA, the CDR3 is TGTGCCAGTAGTCCCCAACTAGCGGGGGGCACCGGGGAGCTGTTTTTT.